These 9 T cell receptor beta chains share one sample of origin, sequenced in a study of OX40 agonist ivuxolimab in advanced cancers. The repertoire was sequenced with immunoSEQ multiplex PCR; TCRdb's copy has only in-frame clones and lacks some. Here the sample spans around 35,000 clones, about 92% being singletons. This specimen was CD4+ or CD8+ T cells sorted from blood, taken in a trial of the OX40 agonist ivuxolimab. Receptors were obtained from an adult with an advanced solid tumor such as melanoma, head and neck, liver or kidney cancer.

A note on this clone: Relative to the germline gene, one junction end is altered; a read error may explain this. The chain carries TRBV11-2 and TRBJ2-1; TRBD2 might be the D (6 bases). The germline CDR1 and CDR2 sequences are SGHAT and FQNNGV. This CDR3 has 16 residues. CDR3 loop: CASSLDGGSEYNEQFF. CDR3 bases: TGTGCCAGCAGCCTAGATGGGGGGAGTGAGTACAATGAGCAGTTCTTC.

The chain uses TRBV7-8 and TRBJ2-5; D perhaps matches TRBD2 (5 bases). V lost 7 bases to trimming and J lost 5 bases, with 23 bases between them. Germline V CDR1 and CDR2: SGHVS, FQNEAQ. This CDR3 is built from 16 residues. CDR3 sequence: CASTLAPTPVSETQYF. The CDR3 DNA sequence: TGTGCCAGCACCCTAGCCCCTACCCCAGTGTCGGAGACCCAGTACTTC.

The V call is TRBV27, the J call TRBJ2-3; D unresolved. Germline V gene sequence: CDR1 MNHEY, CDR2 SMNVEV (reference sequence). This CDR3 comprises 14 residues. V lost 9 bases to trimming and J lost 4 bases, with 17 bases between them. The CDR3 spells CASKFVAAPDTQYF. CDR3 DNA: TGTGCCAGTAAGTTTGTCGCTGCCCCAGATACGCAGTATTTT.

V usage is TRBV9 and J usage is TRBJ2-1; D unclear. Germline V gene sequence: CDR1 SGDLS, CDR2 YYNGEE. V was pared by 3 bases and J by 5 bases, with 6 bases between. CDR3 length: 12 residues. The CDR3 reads CASSAYNNEQFF. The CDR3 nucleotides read TGTGCCAGCAGCGCTTACAACAATGAGCAGTTCTTC.

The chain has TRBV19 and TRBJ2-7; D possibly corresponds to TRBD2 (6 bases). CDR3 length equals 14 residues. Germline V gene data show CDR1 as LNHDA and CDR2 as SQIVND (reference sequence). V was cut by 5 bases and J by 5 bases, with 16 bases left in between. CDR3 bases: TGTGCCAGTAGTGTCGGGGGAGGTCCCAACGAGCAGTACTTC. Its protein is CASSVGGGPNEQYF.

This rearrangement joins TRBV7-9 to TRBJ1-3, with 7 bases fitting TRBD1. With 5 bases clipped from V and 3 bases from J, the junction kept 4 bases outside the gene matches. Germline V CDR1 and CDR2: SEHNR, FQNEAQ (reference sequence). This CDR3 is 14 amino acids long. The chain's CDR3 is CASSSTGVGNTIYF. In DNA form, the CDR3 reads TGTGCCAGCAGCAGCACAGGGGTTGGAAACACCATATATTTT.

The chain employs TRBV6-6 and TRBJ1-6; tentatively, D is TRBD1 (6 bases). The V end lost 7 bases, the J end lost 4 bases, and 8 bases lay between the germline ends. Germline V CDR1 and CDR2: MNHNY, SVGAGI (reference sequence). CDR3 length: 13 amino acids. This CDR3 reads CASIQGYNSPLHF. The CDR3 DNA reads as TGTGCCAGCATTCAGGGGTATAATTCACCCCTCCACTTT.

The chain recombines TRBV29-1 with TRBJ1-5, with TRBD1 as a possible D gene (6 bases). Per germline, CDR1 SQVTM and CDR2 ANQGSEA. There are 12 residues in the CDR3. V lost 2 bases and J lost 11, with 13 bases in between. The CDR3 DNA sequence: TGCAGCGTTGAATCGGGTGAGGGGGCCCAGCATTTT. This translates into CSVESGEGAQHF.

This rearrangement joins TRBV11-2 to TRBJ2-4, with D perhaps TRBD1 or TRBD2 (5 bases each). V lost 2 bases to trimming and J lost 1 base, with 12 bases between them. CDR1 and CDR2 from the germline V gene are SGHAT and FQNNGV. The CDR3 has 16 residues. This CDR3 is CASSLLGPSAKNIQYF. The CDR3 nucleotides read TGTGCCAGCAGCTTACTGGGACCGTCGGCCAAAAACATTCAGTACTTC.